One sample yielded the 5 T cell receptor beta chains listed below, sequenced in a study of Ad26.COV2.S vaccination and SARS-CoV-2 variants. Regarding treatment: approximately 18 received Ad26.COV2.S at low or high dose, single or two shots; 5 received placebo; per-sample allocation not given. Vaccine and placebo recipients were sampled on day 63 after the first injection. Repertoires were generated with immunoSEQ multiplex PCR, while TCRdb's copy carries only in-frame clones and drops some. The sample shows over 200,000 clones, over 75% of them seen only once. The specimen was peripheral blood, collected in a trial of Ad26.COV2.S vaccine versus placebo. These receptor sequences come from a person between 18 and 60 years old who received the Ad26.COV2.S COVID-19 vaccine or a placebo.

This sequence joins TRBV29-1 and TRBJ1-5, with TRBD1 matching over 7 bases. V shed 3 bases and J 1 base; nucleotides not matched to a gene: 3. The V gene's germline CDR1 is SQVTM and CDR2 ANQGSEA. This CDR3 spans 14 amino acids. In DNA, the CDR3 is TGCAGCGTTGACCTGACAGGGAGCAATCAGCCCCAGCATTTT. Translated, it gives CSVDLTGSNQPQHF.

The chain combines TRBV28 with TRBJ1-4, with D maybe TRBD1 (6 bases). Germline-derived CDR1 and CDR2 are MDHEN and SYDVKM. The ends were cut back, 4 bases at V and 2 bases at J, with 14 bases in the middle. This CDR3 is 16 amino acids long. Here the CDR3 DNA reads TGTGCCAGCAGTTCGAGTGGGGGCTGGACTAATGAAAAACTGTTTTTT. Translating gives CASSSSGGWTNEKLFF. The whole variable domain, remainder taken from reference TRBV28 and TRBJ1-4, is DVKVTQSSRYLVKRTGEKVFLECVQDMDHENMFWYRQDPGLGLRLIYFSYDVKMKEKGDIPEGYSVSREKKERFSLILESASTNQTSMYLCASSSSGGWTNEKLFFGSGTQLSVL.

This rearrangement joins TRBV6-2 or TRBV6-3 to TRBJ2-2; 7 bases line up with TRBD2. Germline-derived CDR1 and CDR2 are MNHEY and SVGEGT. The CDR3 totals 15 residues. The junction had 3 bases not matched to a gene; V was cut back by 5 bases and J by 0 bases. The chain's CDR3 is CASSPGGTNTGELFF. CDR3 DNA: TGTGCCAGCAGTCCGGGGGGAACGAACACCGGGGAGCTGTTTTTT.

The chain is built from TRBV14 and TRBJ2-3; 11 positions match TRBD2. This CDR3 region has 20 residues. The V and J ends lost 1 base and 0 bases, in that order; junction bases with no gene match: 12. Germline lookup yields CDR1 SGHDN and CDR2 FVKESK. In nucleotides, the CDR3 is TGTGCCAGCAGCCAAGTCCCATTAGCGGGGGGGCCATATAGCACAGATACGCAGTATTTT. It encodes CASSQVPLAGGPYSTDTQYF.

There are many counts of this clone. J is TRBJ1-4 and V is TRBV30; possible D gene TRBD1, 6 bases. CDR3 length: 15 residues. V was trimmed by 5 bases and J by 0 bases, leaving 13 bases between them. Germline V lookup: CDR1 GTSNPN, CDR2 SVGIG (reference sequence). In nucleotides, the CDR3 is TGTGCCTGGGGCCCAGGGGCTACAACTAATGAAAAACTGTTTTTT. Protein: CAWGPGATTNEKLFF.